This TCR beta chain appears in the sequencing data of a study of cytomegalovirus exposure and HLA in healthy donors (dated by TCRdb to the late 2010s). Looking at the study overall: An earlier analysis of 587 of the donors reported roughly 300 Gb of sequence data and approximately 120 million unique TCR beta sequences obtained from around 180 million T cells. An early release that covered more than 550 HLA-typed donors contained about 300 gigabases of sequencing data and tens of millions of unique TCR sequences. Of the roughly 400 genotyped donors, over 80% were placed in the genetic ancestry cluster associated with self-reported Caucasian donors. The study was designed to test whether signatures of past pathogen exposure could be identified by cataloging public T cell receptors. The study used immunosequencing to profile the T cell repertoires of approximately 640 subjects and linked those repertoires to cytomegalovirus serostatus. Besides the first cohort of approximately 670 subjects, a separate validation cohort made up of roughly 130 different subjects was used. To predict cytomegalovirus infection status, the study combined high-throughput TCR immunosequencing, statistical association of individual TCRs with disease status, and machine learning. A later analysis re-examined previously published TCR beta repertoires from around 670 donors and added high-resolution HLA genotyping to investigate patterns of TCR occurrence. The later analysis used no new phenotypic data to find candidate immune exposures, relying instead on TCR beta sequences and their occurrence across donors. An earlier analysis of 450 to 750 of the donors used high-throughput TCR beta sequencing to judge whether each TCR beta V gene segment behaved as functional or pseudogenic. Donor age, sex, ethnicity and CMV serostatus were compiled together with the repertoire data. In a later genetic analysis, genome-wide SNP genotypes for about three fifths of the roughly 670 donors were used, and that subset was treated as a discovery cohort. Every repertoire in the discovery cohort had been generated on one and the same sequencing platform. Class I and class II HLA loci were covered by the typing at four-digit resolution. Typing coverage varied by locus: about 620-630 donors for A, B, C, DRB1 and DQB1; more than 500 for DQA1; over 600 for DPA1; around 490 for DPB1. Several DR-DQ haplotypes were treated as single units for association and clustering because of strong linkage in the cohort. Across roughly 420 genotyped donors of the cohort, an average of approximately 240,000 unique TCR beta nucleotide sequences per donor were sequenced, and approximately 19% of those sequences were non-productive. Overall study results and their limits: Presence/absence analyses assumed roughly uniform sequencing depth across donors, an assumption that may not hold. A cluster of highly shared sequence variants was judged likely to represent a technical artifact of the sequencing pipeline. The authors suggested that the approach could potentially be extended to other disease states and immunological phenotypes. In a later analysis, the rate of TCR association differed among HLA loci, with DRB1 alleles having the most associated TCRs and HLA-C alleles having the fewest. The study listed 150 to 200 TCR beta chains as associated with cytomegalovirus. HLA typing was unavailable for some donors at each locus, so association tests used only the typed subset. When HLA alleles, especially DR and DQ, strongly co-occurred, attributing TCR associations to individual alleles was difficult. In a later analysis, HLA-associated TCR beta chains showed more clonal expansion and lower generation probabilities than non-associated chains that were equally common. The 87-base-pair reads could not distinguish some IMGT-functional V segments, including TRBV6-2 and TRBV6-3, so those segments were excluded. A later analysis reported that several top co-occurrence clusters appeared linked to parvovirus B19, influenza, CMV and Epstein-Barr virus. Most CMV-associated TCR beta chains appeared to be HLA-restricted in a later analysis, and the HLA associations seemed to be driven largely by CMV exposure. Linkage disequilibrium might explain the correlated functional status among segregating V segments, but an unknown experimental factor could not be ruled out. At a false discovery rate of 0.05, a later analysis linked about 17,000 TCR beta sequences to specific HLA alleles. Broadly in line with IMGT annotations, most TCR beta V segments showed up in productive rearrangements about 87% or about 30% of the time in an earlier analysis of several hundred of the donors. In a later genetic analysis, fewer N-insertions in productive TCRs were reported among donors in an Asian-associated ancestry cluster than the roughly 700-donor mean. The cohort was sequenced for TCR beta chains only, and without alpha or paired-chain data the features that could be detected were limited. The only immune exposure information available for the cohort was CMV serostatus. V-gene and J-gene trimming of TCR beta chains was associated with a missense DCLRE1C variant in a later genetic analysis, and the association was replicated in an independent cohort. Because counts were too low, approximately 15 rarely observed V segments, including chromosome 9 orphons, were excluded from the earlier analysis of 587 of the donors. A further reported finding was that TCR beta sequences accurately predicted the HLA-A and HLA-B alleles for most subjects in the first cohort. The classifier was reported to diagnose cytomegalovirus status with high specificity and sensitivity in both the original and validation cohorts. In vitro tests confirmed that a few of the cytomegalovirus-associated TCR beta chains recognize cytomegalovirus antigens. While some public TCRs were present in many individuals, most TCR sequences turned up only very rarely across donors.

The cohort consisted of 650 to 700 healthy bone marrow donors. All cohort members were sampled while nominally healthy, although unrecorded immune exposures were likely present. The donor was CMV seronegative and belonged to the group of 350 to 400 seronegative cohort members. Every donor gave a peripheral blood sample, and the peripheral blood mononuclear cells from that sample were used for TCR beta sequencing. Genomic DNA extraction from the blood cell samples was performed with the Qiagen DNeasy Blood Extraction Kit. A remark on this clone: Its target antigen remains unknown. A read error may account for a junction end that differs from germline.

The protocol used for the library was the immunoSEQ multiplex PCR assay. The multiplex PCR relied on a mix of 60 forward primers for TCR Vbeta segments and 13 reverse primers for TCR Jbeta segments. Amplification of the CDR3 region of rearranged TCR beta genes was performed with a multiplex PCR assay on genomic DNA. The amplified TCR beta libraries were sequenced on the Illumina HiSeq System as 87-base-pair reads. Processing in the source paper ran as follows. A later analysis tallied about 77 million unique TCR beta chains across the 610 or so repertoires, and approximately 12 million of those chains were shared by two or more donors. To remove PCR and sequencing errors, raw reads were error-corrected and collapsed into unique sequences using a nearest-neighbor algorithm that merged closely related sequences. Alignment of CDR3 sequences to IMGT reference sequences was used to assign V, D and J gene segments. For a sequence to be retained, at least a six-nucleotide match to both a V gene segment and a J gene segment was required. Rearrangements were classified as productive when the CDR3 lacked stop codons and remained in frame with V and J, and all other rearrangements were classified as non-productive. CDR3 was defined according to IMGT convention as the region running from the second conserved V-encoded cysteine to the conserved J-encoded phenylalanine. The earlier analysis of 550 to 650 of the donors excluded any sequence lacking an unambiguous match to a single V gene segment. In an earlier analysis of 587 of the donors, a V segment was called functional when productive rearrangements were above 56.7%, and segregating when the standard deviation between donors exceeded 5%. To diagnose cytomegalovirus status from the catalog of TCR beta chain sequences, a statistical classification framework was built. In a later analysis, V and J genes were assigned by comparing TCR nucleotide sequences against IMGT/GENE-DB human TR gene sequences. Using the TCRdist pipeline, a later analysis assigned CDR3 sequences along with most-parsimonious VDJ recombination scenarios. A later analysis defined each TCR beta chain by its CDR3 amino acid sequence plus V-gene family, and excluded reads lacking a unique V-gene family. As a way to deal with suspected cross-contamination and a sequencing artifact, a later analysis dropped 450 to 600 nucleotide sequences that were highly shared and had low generation probability. In a later analysis, a clonal expansion index for each public chain was calculated from normalized within-repertoire ranks of inferred template counts. In a later analysis, generation probabilities were computed with a VDJ recombination model fitted to out-of-frame rearrangements, and the resulting probabilities were checked against IGoR. In a later analysis, hypergeometric tests were used to score TCR-TCR, TCR-HLA and TCR-CMV co-occurrence, with a repertoire-size bias correction applied to TCR pairs. A later analysis estimated false discovery rates by permuting HLA or CMV assignments 20 times. In a later analysis, co-occurring TCRs were grouped with DBSCAN, and TCRdist sequence similarity was added when clustering was performed within HLA-allele-positive subsets. Repertoires with fewer than 30,000 or more than 120,000 public chains, plus five repertoires with anomalous nucleotide sharing, were excluded from co-occurrence clustering. The immuneACCESS repertoire file appears here via TCRdb, limited to in-frame rearrangements. These files lack a portion of the clones; in checked studies, under half of the deficit traces to unresolved V genes, and the cause of the others is not known. V, J and clone size reflect that table, while D and trimming were determined from the DNA. The sample data list 120,000 or so clones, and about two thirds of these were observed just once. Jointly, the top ten make up less than 4.5% of the sample.

Per the germline V gene (reference sequence), MNHEY is the CDR1 and SMNVEV is the CDR2. There are 14 amino acids in the CDR3, from cysteine to phenylalanine inclusive. Kept here is only the CDR3 DNA, which spans 42 bases and is read in frame from base 1. The clonotype originates from a man between 25 and 39 years old in good health and CMV-seronegative. The V gene is TRBV27 and the J gene is TRBJ1-4; perhaps TRBD1 is the D gene, with 5 bases matching. The specimen was PBMCs. CDR3 loop: CASSLSGINEELFF. The bases are TGTGCCAGCAGTTTGTCAGGGATCAATGAAGAACTGTTTTTT.